The source of this T cell receptor (beta chain) is a study of T cell repertoires in cytomegalovirus infection. Study-level findings and limits: Ex vivo, HLA-C-restricted CMV-specific TCR beta clonotypes prevailed over the rest of the response.

CDR1 is SGHNT and CDR2 is YENEEA in the germline V gene. The CDR3 loop spans 15 amino acids. With V trimmed by 5 bases and J by 8 bases, 9 bases remained unmatched. Each CDR3 protein gets one entry after TCRdb re-called the reads with MiXCR. The sample contains around 71,000 distinct CDR3 sequences, roughly 40% of which appear only once. A remark on this clonotype: Its antigen remains unknown.

The TCR comes from a human donor in good health (CMV status not recorded). Some clones in this sample may be carry-over from other donors' samples. The chain links TRBV11-3 to TRBJ2-1; 10 nucleotides match TRBD1. Sequencing was performed on CD8+ T cells from cultured PBMCs, taken from culture after CMV antigen stimulation. The CDR3 DNA follows: TGTGCCAGCAGCACTGACAGGGGGCGAAGCGATGAGCAGTTCTTC. It encodes CASSTDRGRSDEQFF.